This TCR beta chain emerged from a study of CD8 T cells in ankylosing spondylitis. Germline V lookup: CDR1 DFQATT, CDR2 SNEGSKA (reference sequence). The length of the CDR3 is 15 residues. The V end lost 5 bases, the J end lost 0 bases, and 15 bases lay between the germline ends. TCRdb redid the calling of the 5' RACE reads with MiXCR, one entry per CDR3 protein. The profile shows roughly 130,000 distinct CDR3 sequences, over 6% of them singletons. This clonotype was seen repeatedly, ten times or more. This receptor was taken from a male donor with ankylosing spondylitis or in good health (not recorded which). V is TRBV20-1 and J is TRBJ2-3; TRBD2 is a possible D gene (7 bases). Sequencing was done on a sample of blood, either unsorted or a sorted T cell fraction (not recorded which). The CDR3 protein is CSAPEGGSSTDTQYF. The CDR3 DNA follows: TGCAGTGCTCCAGAGGGGGGGTCTAGCACAGATACGCAGTATTTT.